This T cell receptor beta chain was sequenced in a study of Ad26.COV2.S vaccination and SARS-CoV-2 variants. Study-level results: Participants in the vaccine arm had higher spike-specific TCR breadth; placebo recipients had lower. Post-vaccination breadth of spike-specific CD8+ and CD4+ T cell responses was reportedly substantial. Measures of TCR breadth and depth may have fallen short of total T cell responses.

Note on this clone: The antigen is undetermined.

Trimming took 7 bases from V and 1 from J, leaving 16 bases between them. Germline CDR1 and CDR2: MNHEY and SVGAGI. This CDR3 comprises 15 residues. This table comes from immunoSEQ multiplex PCR, and its TCRdb copy is limited to in-frame clones, with some not included. The table shows about 140,000 clones, with around 86% occurring only once. This receptor was obtained from a human donor who had recovered from COVID-19. This specimen consisted of peripheral blood, obtained after recovery from COVID-19. V gene TRBV6-5 combines with J gene TRBJ1-1, with TRBD1 as a possible D gene (5 bases). Written as DNA, the CDR3 is TGTGCCAGCACCCCACGGCAGGGAGAGAACACTGAAGCTTTCTTT. Protein product: CASTPRQGENTEAFF.